What follows are 10 T cell receptor beta chains derived from one specimen sequenced in a study of blood T cell repertoires in COVID-19. The table came from immunoSEQ multiplex PCR; TCRdb's copy has only in-frame clones and leaves some out. The sample carries around 260,000 clones, around 90% recorded once. The source material was PBMCs or T cells enriched from blood (not recorded which). These TCRs come from a woman aged 30 to 39 who had recovered from COVID-19.

This clone came up once. The chain joins TRBV4-3 to TRBJ2-2, with 10 bases identical to TRBD1. This CDR3 region has 16 residues. Trimming cost V 4 bases and J 4 bases; bases outside gene matches: 6. Germline values: CDR1 LGHNA, CDR2 YSLEER. Here the CDR3 reads CASSRPGQGSTGELFF. The CDR3 DNA reads TGCGCCAGCAGCCGTCCGGGACAGGGGAGCACCGGGGAGCTGTTTTTT.

The V gene is TRBV20-1, the J gene TRBJ1-2; weak D call: TRBD1 (5 bases). Trimming shortened V by 6 bases and J by 6 bases, and 20 bases separated the two germline ends. Germline CDR1 and CDR2: DFQATT and SNEGSKA (reference sequence). This CDR3 contains 14 residues. This CDR3 is CSASPAGEYDGYTF. The CDR3 DNA sequence: TGCAGTGCCAGTCCTGCGGGGGAGTATGATGGCTACACCTTC.

This clone was picked up a small number of times. The chain uses TRBV19 and TRBJ1-5; D call uncertain. The V end lost 4 bases, the J end lost 4 bases, and 17 bases lay between the germline ends. In germline, CDR1 is LNHDA, CDR2 SQIVND (reference sequence). The CDR3 runs to 16 residues. In DNA form, the CDR3 reads TGTGCCAGTAGTAGATGGACCGGACTAGGGAATCAGCCCCAGCATTTT. It codes for CASSRWTGLGNQPQHF.

The CDR3 bases are TGTGCCAGCAGCCCTGGACTAGCGTACTCCTACGAGCAGTACTTC. Its translation is CASSPGLAYSYEQYF. V is TRBV7-9 and J is TRBJ2-7; TRBD2 matches at 9 bases. Germline CDR1 and CDR2: SEHNR and FQNEAQ (reference sequence). This CDR3 comprises 15 residues. V shed 5 bases, J shed 0 bases, and the junction held 5 bases outside the gene matches.

This clone was detected only once. The chain couples TRBV5-1 to TRBJ2-1; 7 positions match TRBD2. The length of the CDR3 is 17 residues. CDR1 is SGHRS, CDR2 YFSETQ, per germline. After removal of 0 bases from V and 2 bases from J, the junction contained 8 bases not matched to a gene. Here the CDR3 DNA reads TGCGCCAGCAGCTTGGAACCTAGCGGAGCCGCCTACAATGAGCAGTTCTTC. Translated: CASSLEPSGAAYNEQFF.

The chain is built from TRBV7-3 and TRBJ1-5, with D unresolved. The V gene lost 4 bases and the J gene lost 3 bases, with 7 bases spanning the gap. Germline-derived CDR1 and CDR2 are SGHTA and FQGTGA. CDR3 length: 13 amino acids. The CDR3 DNA is TGTGCCAGCAGCTGGGCCGCCAATCAGCCCCAGCATTTT. Translated: CASSWAANQPQHF.

The chain recombines TRBV5-6 with TRBJ2-7; 9 nucleotides align to TRBD1. Germline V gene data show CDR1 as SGHDT and CDR2 as YYEEEE. V gave up 3 bases and J gave up 4 bases; unmatched junction bases: 8. The CDR3 extends over 15 amino acids. The CDR3 sequence is CASSSGQGVGYEQYF. The CDR3, as DNA: TGTGCCAGCAGCTCGGGACAGGGAGTAGGGTACGAGCAGTACTTC.

V is TRBV3-1 (or the pseudogene TRBV3-2) and J is TRBJ2-1, with 10 positions matching TRBD2. V gave up 0 bases and J gave up 1 base; unmatched junction bases: 15. The CDR3 runs 21 residues. Germline CDR1 LGHDT, CDR2 YNNKEL (reference sequence). The CDR3 DNA reads TGTGCCAGCAGCCAAGAGAACGGGGCTAGCGGGAGTACTCATTCCTACAATGAGCAGTTCTTC. Translating it yields CASSQENGASGSTHSYNEQFF.

V usage is TRBV27 and J usage is TRBJ2-1, with 7 bases identical to TRBD2. Germline CDR1 is MNHEY and CDR2 is SMNVEV (reference sequence). The CDR3 is 16 amino acids. With V trimmed by 4 bases and J by 1 base, 7 bases remained unmatched. The DNA for the CDR3 is TGTGCCAGCAGTTCGGGAGTGGGAGGGTCCTACAATGAGCAGTTCTTC. Translation gives CASSSGVGGSYNEQFF.

This chain connects TRBV6-4 to TRBJ2-1, with D possibly matching TRBD2 (7 bases). V lost 2 bases to trimming and J lost 8 bases, with 16 bases between them. This CDR3 is built from 15 residues. The germline CDR1 and CDR2 sequences are MRHNA and SNTAGT. The CDR3 nucleotides are TGTGCCAGCAGTGACGGGCAGGGGAGGGCTGATGAGCAGTTCTTC. Amino acid sequence: CASSDGQGRADEQFF.